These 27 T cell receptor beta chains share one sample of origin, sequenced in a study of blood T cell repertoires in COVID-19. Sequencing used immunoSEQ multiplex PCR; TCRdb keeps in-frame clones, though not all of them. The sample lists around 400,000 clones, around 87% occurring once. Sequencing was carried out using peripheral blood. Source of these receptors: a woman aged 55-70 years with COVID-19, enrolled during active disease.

In nucleotides, the CDR3 is TGTGCCAGCAGTTTGACAGCTCTCCACGAGCAGTACTTC. Translated, it gives CASSLTALHEQYF. V gene TRBV27 combines with J gene TRBJ2-7; D is perhaps TRBD1 (5 bases). In germline, CDR1 is MNHEY, CDR2 SMNVEV (reference sequence). The germline V and J ends were trimmed by 3 bases and 5 bases, with 11 bases remaining between them. The CDR3 runs 13 residues.

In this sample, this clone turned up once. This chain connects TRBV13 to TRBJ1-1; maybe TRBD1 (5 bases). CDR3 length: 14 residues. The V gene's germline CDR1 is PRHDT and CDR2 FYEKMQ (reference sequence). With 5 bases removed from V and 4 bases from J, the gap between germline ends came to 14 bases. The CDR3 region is CASSIPGGTTEAFF. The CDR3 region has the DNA TGTGCCAGCAGCATTCCCGGGGGGACCACTGAAGCTTTCTTT.

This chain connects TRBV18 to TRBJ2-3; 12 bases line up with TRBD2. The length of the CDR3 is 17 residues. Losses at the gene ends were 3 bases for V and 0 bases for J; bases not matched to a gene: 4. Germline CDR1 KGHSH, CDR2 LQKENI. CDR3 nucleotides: TGTGCCAGCTCACCTACGGGACTAGCGGGTAGCACAGATACGCAGTATTTT. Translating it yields CASSPTGLAGSTDTQYF.

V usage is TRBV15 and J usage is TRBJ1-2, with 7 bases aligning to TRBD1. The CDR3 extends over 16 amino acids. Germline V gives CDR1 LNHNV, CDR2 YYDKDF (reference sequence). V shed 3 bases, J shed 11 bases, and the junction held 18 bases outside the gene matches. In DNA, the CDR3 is TGTGCCACCAGCAGGGATCCAACAGGGGAAGGTGTGGGGTACACCTTC. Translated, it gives CATSRDPTGEGVGYTF.

Written as DNA, the CDR3 is TGTGCCAGCAGTGACGGGGTATGGGGTAATTCACCCCTCCACTTT. Translation: CASSDGVWGNSPLHF. This chain uses TRBV3-1 (or the pseudogene TRBV3-2) with TRBJ1-6; no definite D call. Germline CDR1 is LGHDT and CDR2 is YNNKEL (reference sequence). Trimming stripped 6 bases from V and 6 bases from J, with 15 bases between. The CDR3 runs to 15 residues.

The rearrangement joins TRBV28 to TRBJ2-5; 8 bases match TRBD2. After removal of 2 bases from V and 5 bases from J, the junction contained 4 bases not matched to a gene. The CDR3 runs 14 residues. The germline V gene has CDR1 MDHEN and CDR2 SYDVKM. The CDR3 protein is CASSLAGGRETQYF. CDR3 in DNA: TGTGCCAGCAGTTTAGCGGGGGGTAGGGAGACCCAGTACTTC.

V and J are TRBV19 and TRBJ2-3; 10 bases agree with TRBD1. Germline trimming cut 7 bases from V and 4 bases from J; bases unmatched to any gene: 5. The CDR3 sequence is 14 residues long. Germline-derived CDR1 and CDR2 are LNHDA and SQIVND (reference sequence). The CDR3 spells CASTDRGRADTQYF. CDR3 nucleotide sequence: TGTGCCAGTACCGACAGGGGGCGGGCAGATACGCAGTATTTT.

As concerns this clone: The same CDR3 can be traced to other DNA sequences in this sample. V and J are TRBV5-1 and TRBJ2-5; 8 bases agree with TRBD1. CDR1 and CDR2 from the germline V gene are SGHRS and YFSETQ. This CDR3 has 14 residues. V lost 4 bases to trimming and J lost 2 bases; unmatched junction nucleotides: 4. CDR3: CASSVTGGQETQYF. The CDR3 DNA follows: TGCGCCAGCAGCGTCACAGGGGGACAAGAGACCCAGTACTTC. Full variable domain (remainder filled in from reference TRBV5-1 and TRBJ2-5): KAGVTQTPRYLIKTRGQQVTLSCSPISGHRSVSWYQQTPGQGLQFLFEYFSETQRNKGNFPGRFSGRQFSNSRSEMNVSTLELGDSALYLCASSVTGGQETQYFGPGTRLLVL.

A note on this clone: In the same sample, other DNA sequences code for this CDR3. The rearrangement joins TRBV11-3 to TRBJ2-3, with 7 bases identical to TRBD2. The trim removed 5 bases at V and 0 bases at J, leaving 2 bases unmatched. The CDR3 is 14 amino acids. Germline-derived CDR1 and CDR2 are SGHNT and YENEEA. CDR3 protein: CASSPGGSTDTQYF. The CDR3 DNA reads TGTGCCAGCAGCCCCGGGGGGAGCACAGATACGCAGTATTTT.

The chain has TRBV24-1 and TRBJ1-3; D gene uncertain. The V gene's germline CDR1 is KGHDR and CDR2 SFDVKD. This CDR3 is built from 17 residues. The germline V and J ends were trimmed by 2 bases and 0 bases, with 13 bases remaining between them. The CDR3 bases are TGTGCCACCAGTGATTCGCCCGGGAGCGGCTCTGGAAACACCATATATTTT. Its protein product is CATSDSPGSGSGNTIYF.

In DNA, the CDR3 is TGTGCCAGCAGTTTAAATTCCAATACGCAGTATTTT. Encoded protein: CASSLNSNTQYF. The V gene is TRBV12-3 or TRBV12-4, the J gene TRBJ2-3; no clear D. This CDR3 is built from 12 residues. Trimming took off 2 bases at V and 7 bases at J, with 7 bases between the two ends.

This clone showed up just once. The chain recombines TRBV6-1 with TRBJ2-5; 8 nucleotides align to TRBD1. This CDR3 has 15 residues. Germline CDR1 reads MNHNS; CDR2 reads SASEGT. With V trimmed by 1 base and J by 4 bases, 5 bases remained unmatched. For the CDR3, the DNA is TGTGCCAGCAGTGAAGGGCAGGGGGCACCAGAGACCCAGTACTTC. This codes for CASSEGQGAPETQYF.

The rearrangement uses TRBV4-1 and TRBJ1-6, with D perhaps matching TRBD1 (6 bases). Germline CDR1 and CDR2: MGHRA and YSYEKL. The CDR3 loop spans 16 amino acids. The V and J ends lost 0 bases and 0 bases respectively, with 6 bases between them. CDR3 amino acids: CASSQDRGSYNSPLHF. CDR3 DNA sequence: TGCGCCAGCAGCCAAGACAGGGGCTCCTATAATTCACCCCTCCACTTT.

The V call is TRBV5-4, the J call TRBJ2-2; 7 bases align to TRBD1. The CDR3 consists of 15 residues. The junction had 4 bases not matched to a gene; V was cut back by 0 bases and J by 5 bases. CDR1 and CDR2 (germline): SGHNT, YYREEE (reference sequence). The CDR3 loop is CASSLAGGGTGELFF. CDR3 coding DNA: TGTGCCAGCAGCTTGGCAGGGGGTGGTACCGGGGAGCTGTTTTTT.

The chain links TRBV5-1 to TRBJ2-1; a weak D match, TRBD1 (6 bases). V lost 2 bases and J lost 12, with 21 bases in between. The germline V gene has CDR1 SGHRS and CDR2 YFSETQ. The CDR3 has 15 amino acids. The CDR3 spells CASSLAQGPLALQFF. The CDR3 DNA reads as TGCGCCAGCAGCTTAGCACAGGGTCCACTGGCCCTGCAGTTCTTC.

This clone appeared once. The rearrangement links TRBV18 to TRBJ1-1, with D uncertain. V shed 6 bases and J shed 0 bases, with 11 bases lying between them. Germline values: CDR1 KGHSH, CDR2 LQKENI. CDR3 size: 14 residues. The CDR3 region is CASSPERVNTEAFF. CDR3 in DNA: TGTGCCAGCTCTCCAGAGCGGGTGAACACTGAAGCTTTCTTT.

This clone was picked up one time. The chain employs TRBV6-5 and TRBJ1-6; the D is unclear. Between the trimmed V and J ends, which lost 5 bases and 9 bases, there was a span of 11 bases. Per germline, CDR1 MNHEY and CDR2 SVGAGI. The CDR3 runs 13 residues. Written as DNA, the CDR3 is TGTGCCAGCAGTCTTGACGGAGGTTCACCCCTCCACTTT. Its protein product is CASSLDGGSPLHF.

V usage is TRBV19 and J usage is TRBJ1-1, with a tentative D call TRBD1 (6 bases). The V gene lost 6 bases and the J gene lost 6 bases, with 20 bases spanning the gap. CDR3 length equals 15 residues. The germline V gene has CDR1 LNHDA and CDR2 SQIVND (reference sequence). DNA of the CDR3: TGTGCCAGTAGCTTTGGGGGGGCGCGAGGCTCTGAAGCTTTCTTT. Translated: CASSFGGARGSEAFF.

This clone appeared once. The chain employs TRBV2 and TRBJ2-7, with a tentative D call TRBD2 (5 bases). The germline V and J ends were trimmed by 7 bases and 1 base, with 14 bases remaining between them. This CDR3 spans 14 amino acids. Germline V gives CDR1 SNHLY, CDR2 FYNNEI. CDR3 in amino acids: CASTADWESYEQYF. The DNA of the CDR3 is TGTGCCAGCACCGCGGACTGGGAATCCTACGAGCAGTACTTC.

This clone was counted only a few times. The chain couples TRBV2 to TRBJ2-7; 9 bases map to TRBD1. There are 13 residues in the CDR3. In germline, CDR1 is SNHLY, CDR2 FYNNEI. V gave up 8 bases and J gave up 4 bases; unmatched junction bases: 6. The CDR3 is CASHTGGGYEQYF. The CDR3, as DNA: TGTGCCAGCCACACAGGGGGCGGATACGAGCAGTACTTC.

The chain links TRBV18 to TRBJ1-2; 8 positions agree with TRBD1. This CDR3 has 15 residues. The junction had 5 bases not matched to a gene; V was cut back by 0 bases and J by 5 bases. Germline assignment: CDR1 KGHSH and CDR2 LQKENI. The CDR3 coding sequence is TGTGCCAGCTCACCACCGGGGACAGGTTCTTATGGCTACACCTTC. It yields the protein CASSPPGTGSYGYTF.

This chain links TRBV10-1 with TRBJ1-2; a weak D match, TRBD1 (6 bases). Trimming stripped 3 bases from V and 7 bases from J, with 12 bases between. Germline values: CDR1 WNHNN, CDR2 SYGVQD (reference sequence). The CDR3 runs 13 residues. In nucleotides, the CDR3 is TGCGCCAGCAGTGATTCAGGGGCAAGTGGCTACACCTTC. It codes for CASSDSGASGYTF.

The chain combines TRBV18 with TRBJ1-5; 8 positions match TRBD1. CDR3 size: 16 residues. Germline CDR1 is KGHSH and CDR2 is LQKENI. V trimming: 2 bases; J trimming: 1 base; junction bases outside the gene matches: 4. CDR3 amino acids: CASSPTGGSSNQPQHF. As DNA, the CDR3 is TGTGCCAGCTCACCAACAGGGGGATCGAGCAATCAGCCCCAGCATTTT.

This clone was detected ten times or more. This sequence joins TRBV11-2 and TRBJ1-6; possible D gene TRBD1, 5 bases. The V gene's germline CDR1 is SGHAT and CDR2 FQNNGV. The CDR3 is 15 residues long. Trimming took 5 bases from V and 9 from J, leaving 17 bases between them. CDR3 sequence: CASSPFVGGGSPLHF. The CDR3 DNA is TGTGCCAGCAGCCCCTTCGTGGGGGGAGGTTCACCCCTCCACTTT.

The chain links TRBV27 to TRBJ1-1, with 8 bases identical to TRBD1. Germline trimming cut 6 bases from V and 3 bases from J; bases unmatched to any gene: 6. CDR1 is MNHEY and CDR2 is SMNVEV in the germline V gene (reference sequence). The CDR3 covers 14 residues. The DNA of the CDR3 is TGTGCCAGCAGCGCGGACAGGGCCTACACTGAAGCTTTCTTT. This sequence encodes CASSADRAYTEAFF.

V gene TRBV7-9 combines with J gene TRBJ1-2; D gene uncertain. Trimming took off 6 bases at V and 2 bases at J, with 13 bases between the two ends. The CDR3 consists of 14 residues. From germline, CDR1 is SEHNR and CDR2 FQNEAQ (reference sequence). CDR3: CASRDPGRNYGYTF. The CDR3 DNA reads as TGTGCCAGCAGGGATCCTGGCAGGAACTATGGCTACACCTTC.

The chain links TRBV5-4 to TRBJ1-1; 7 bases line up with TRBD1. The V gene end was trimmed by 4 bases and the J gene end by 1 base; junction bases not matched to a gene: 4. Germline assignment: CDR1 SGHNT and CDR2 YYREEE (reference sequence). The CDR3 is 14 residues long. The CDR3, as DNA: TGTGCCAGCAGCCCGGGACAGCGGAACACTGAAGCTTTCTTT. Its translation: CASSPGQRNTEAFF.